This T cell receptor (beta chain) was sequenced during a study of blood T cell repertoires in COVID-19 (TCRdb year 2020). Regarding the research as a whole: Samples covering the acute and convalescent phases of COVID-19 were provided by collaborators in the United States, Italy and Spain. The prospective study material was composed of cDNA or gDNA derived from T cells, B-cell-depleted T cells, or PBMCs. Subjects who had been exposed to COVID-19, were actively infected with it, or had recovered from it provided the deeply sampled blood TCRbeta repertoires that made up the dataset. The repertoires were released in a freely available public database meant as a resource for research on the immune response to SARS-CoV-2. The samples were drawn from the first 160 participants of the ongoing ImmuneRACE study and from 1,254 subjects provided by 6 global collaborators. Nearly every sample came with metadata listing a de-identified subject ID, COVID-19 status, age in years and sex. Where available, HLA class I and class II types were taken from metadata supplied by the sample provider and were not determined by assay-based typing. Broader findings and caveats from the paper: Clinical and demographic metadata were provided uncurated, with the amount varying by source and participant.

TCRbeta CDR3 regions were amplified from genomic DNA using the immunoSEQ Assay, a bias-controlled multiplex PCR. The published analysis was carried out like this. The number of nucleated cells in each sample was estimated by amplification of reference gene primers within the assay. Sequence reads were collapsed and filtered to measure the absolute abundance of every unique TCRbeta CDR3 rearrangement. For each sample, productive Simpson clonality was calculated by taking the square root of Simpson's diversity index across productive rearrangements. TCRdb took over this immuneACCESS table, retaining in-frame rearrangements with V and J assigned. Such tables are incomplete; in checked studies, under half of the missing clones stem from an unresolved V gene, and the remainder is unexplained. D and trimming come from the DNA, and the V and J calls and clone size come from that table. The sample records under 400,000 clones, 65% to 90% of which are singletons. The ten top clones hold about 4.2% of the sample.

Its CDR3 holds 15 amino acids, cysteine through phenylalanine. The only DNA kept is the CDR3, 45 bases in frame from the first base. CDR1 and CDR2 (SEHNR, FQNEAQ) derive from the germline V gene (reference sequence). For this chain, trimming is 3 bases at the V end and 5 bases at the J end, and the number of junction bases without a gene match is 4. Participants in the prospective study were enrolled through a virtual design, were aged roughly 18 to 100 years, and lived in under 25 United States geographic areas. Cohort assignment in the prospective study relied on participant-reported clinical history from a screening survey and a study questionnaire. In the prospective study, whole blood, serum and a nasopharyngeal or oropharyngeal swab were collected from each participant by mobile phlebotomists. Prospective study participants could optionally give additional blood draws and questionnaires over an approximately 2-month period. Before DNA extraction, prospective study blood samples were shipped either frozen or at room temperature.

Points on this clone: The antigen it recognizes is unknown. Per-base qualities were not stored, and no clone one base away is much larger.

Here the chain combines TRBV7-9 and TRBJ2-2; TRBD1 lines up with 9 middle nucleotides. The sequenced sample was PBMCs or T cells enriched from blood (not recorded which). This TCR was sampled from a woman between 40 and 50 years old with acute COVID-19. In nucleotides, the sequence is TGTGCCAGCAGCTTTGCGACAGGGGGGACCGGGGAGCTGTTTTTT. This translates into CASSFATGGTGELFF.